The 8 T cell receptor beta chains reported below all come from one sample, sequenced in a study of T cells in women clearing cervical HPV infection. The table came from immunoSEQ multiplex PCR; TCRdb's copy has only in-frame clones and leaves some out. In all, the sample yields fewer than 25,000 clones. The specimen was blood buffy coat. Receptors originate from a woman between 18 and 75 years old with a cervical HPV16 infection that either progressed to CIN3+ or cleared (not recorded which).

As to this clone: The read ends 3 residues early relative to the CDR3; the germline J gene fills the gap. The rearrangement links TRBV9 to TRBJ2-7, with D possibly matching TRBD2 (6 bases). Trimming removed 0 bases from V and 0 bases from J, with 7 bases in between. CDR3 length: 14 residues. Looked up from germline, CDR1 is SGDLS and CDR2 is YYNGEE. The sequenced CDR3 bases are TGTGCCAGCAGCGTAGGAGCGGGCTCCTACGAG. Translating it yields CASSVGAGSYE. The whole CDR3 region reads CASSVGAGSYEQYF.

Turning to this clone: The missing CDR3 end, 3 residues past where the read stops, is filled in from the germline J gene. The V call is TRBV15, the J call TRBJ2-7, with no clear D. The CDR3 has 14 residues. V lost 0 bases to trimming and J lost 0 bases, with 6 bases between them. Per germline, CDR1 LNHNV and CDR2 YYDKDF (reference sequence). The CDR3 loop reads CATSREGSSYEQYF. CDR3 bases read: TGTGCCACCAGCAGAGAAGGGTCCTCCTACGAG. The full variable domain, in which reference TRBV15 and TRBJ2-7 provide the parts outside the CDR3, is DAMVIQNPRYQVTQFGKPVTLSCSQTLNHNVMYWYQQKSSQAPKLLFHYYDKDFNNEADTPDNFQSRRPNTSFCFLDIRSPGLGDTAMYLCATSREGSSYEQYFGPGTRLTVT.

Comment on this clone: The read comes to an end 3 residues before the CDR3 does, leaving the germline J gene to fill in the end. The same CDR3 is also encoded by other DNA sequences in this sample. The chain uses TRBV6-1 and TRBJ1-3; 7 bases are a match to TRBD1. CDR3 length equals 13 residues. V was clipped by 3 bases and J by 7 bases; unmatched bases: 3. Germline V gene sequence: CDR1 MNHNS, CDR2 SASEGT. The CDR3 sequence: CASSEGTANTIYF. CDR3 DNA (partial): TGTGCCAGCAGTGAGGGGACAGCTAACACC.

Comments on this clone: Read sequence stops 3 residues before the CDR3 end, and the germline J gene provides the missing end. The chain joins TRBV10-3 to TRBJ2-7; 7 nucleotides agree with TRBD2. Per germline, CDR1 ENHRY and CDR2 SYGVKD. Trimming took 2 bases from V and 2 from J; bases not matched to a gene: 6. CDR3 length equals 15 residues. The CDR3 spells CAISEGRELTYEQYF. The DNA read from the CDR3 is TGTGCCATCAGTGAGGGGCGGGAGCTAACCTACGAG.

As concerns this clone: From the germline J gene comes the end of the CDR3, since the read stops 3 residues before it. The V and J genes are TRBV2 and TRBJ2-3, with D possibly matching TRBD1 (5 bases). The V end was cut by 1 base, the J end by 2 bases, with 10 bases between. This CDR3 has 15 amino acids. Germline-derived CDR1 and CDR2 are SNHLY and FYNNEI. CDR3 region: CASSEVGPVTDTQYF. The sequenced part of the CDR3 DNA is TGTGCCAGCAGTGAAGTGGGGCCCGTCACAGATACG.

Comment on this clone: With the read ending 3 residues before the CDR3 end, the germline J gene is used to fill in that end. The rearrangement joins TRBV19 to TRBJ2-7; 9 bases line up with TRBD2. After removal of 4 bases from V and 0 bases from J, the junction contained 1 base not matched to a gene. Germline loops: CDR1 LNHDA, CDR2 SQIVND (reference sequence). This CDR3 spans 14 amino acids. CDR3 sequence reads: CASSKRGASYEQYF. The sequenced CDR3 bases are TGTGCCAGTAGTAAGCGGGGGGCCTCCTACGAG.

Concerning this clone itself: The CDR3 extends 3 residues past the end of the read, so its final part is completed from the germline J gene. This chain links TRBV29-1 with TRBJ2-3; 10 nucleotides line up with TRBD2. Losses at the gene ends were 5 bases for V and 4 bases for J; bases not matched to a gene: 0. Germline V gene lookup returns CDR1 SQVTM and CDR2 ANQGSEA. The CDR3 covers 12 residues. The CDR3 sequence is CSVLAGADTQYF. The covered CDR3 bases are TGCAGCGTTCTAGCGGGAGCAGATACG.

Note on this clone: The read ends 3 residues early relative to the CDR3; the germline J gene fills the gap. The rearrangement joins TRBV18 to TRBJ1-1; no clear D. Trimming cost V 3 bases and J 6 bases, with 11 bases left between them. This CDR3 is built from 13 residues. Germline V gives CDR1 KGHSH, CDR2 LQKENI. CDR3 protein: CASSPLRKAEAFF. The covered CDR3 bases are TGTGCCAGCTCACCCCTCCGAAAGGCTGAA.